The sequence of this TCR beta chain was determined in a study of blood T cell repertoires in COVID-19. Germline V gene data show CDR1 as SGHAT and CDR2 as FQNNGV. Losses at the gene ends were 5 bases for V and 0 bases for J; bases not matched to a gene: 4. This CDR3 is built from 15 residues. Libraries were prepared by immunoSEQ multiplex PCR; TCRdb keeps only in-frame clonotypes and omits some of them. The sample contains approximately 190,000 clones, 80% to 90% of which appear only once. Sequencing input: peripheral blood. This sequence joins TRBV11-2 and TRBJ2-7; TRBD2 aligns across 10 bases. This clonotype was obtained from a woman in her 70s with active or convalescent COVID-19. As DNA, the CDR3 is TGTGCCAGCAGCAAAGGACTAGCGGTCTCCTACGAGCAGTACTTC. Translation: CASSKGLAVSYEQYF.